The 30 T cell receptor beta chains in this list originate from one sample, sequenced in a study of identical twins. TCRdb re-derived calls from the 5' RACE reads in MiXCR, one entry per CDR3 protein. The sample holds hundreds of thousands of distinct CDR3 sequences; 5.5% to 7.5% are singletons and the top ten take roughly 2%. The sequencing input was naive T cells sorted from blood. Source of these receptors: a man between 18 and 35 years old in good health.

This clonotype came up many times. The CDR3 is CASMRLGGNEQFF. CDR3 DNA: TGCGCCAGCATGAGGCTAGGAGGTAATGAGCAGTTCTTC. The rearrangement joins TRBV4-1 to TRBJ2-1; D possibly corresponds to TRBD2 (5 bases). Looked up from germline, CDR1 is MGHRA and CDR2 is YSYEKL. V was shortened by 7 bases and J by 7 bases, with 14 bases between the two germline ends. This CDR3 contains 13 residues.

This clonotype has just a few counts. J is TRBJ2-1 and V is TRBV20-1; D ambiguous. Trimming cost V 7 bases and J 5 bases, with 18 bases left between them. The CDR3 spans 14 residues. Germline CDR1 DFQATT, CDR2 SNEGSKA (reference sequence). CDR3 amino acids: CSVFDGFRNNEQFF. The DNA for the CDR3 is TGCAGTGTATTTGATGGGTTCCGTAACAATGAGCAGTTCTTC.

This clonotype was recorded many times. The chain is built from TRBV15 and TRBJ2-2, with D possibly TRBD2 on 5 matching bases. Per the germline V gene, CDR1 is LNHNV and CDR2 is YYDKDF (reference sequence). This CDR3 has 13 residues. V gave up 5 bases and J gave up 5 bases, with 9 bases separating them. The CDR3 sequence is CATSSRATGELFF. The CDR3 nucleotides are TGTGCCACCAGCTCGAGGGCAACCGGGGAGCTGTTTTTT. The full variable domain, with the rest looked up from reference TRBV15 and TRBJ2-2, is DAMVIQNPRYQVTQFGKPVTLSCSQTLNHNVMYWYQQKSSQAPKLLFHYYDKDFNNEADTPDNFQSRRPNTSFCFLDIRSPGLGDTAMYLCATSSRATGELFFGEGSRLTVL.

The sample holds many counts of this clonotype. The chain is built from TRBV5-5 and TRBJ2-1, with 9 positions matching TRBD1. In germline, CDR1 is SGHKS, CDR2 YYEKEE (reference sequence). V shed 3 bases and J 0 bases; nucleotides not matched to a gene: 10. This CDR3 has 18 residues. The CDR3 DNA reads as TGTGCCAGCAGCTCTCGACCGGGACAGGGAAGCTCCTACAATGAGCAGTTCTTC. The encoded protein is CASSSRPGQGSSYNEQFF.

This clonotype has only a few counts. The chain joins TRBV24-1 to TRBJ2-5, with TRBD1 matching over 9 bases. The CDR3 totals 17 residues. The germline V gene has CDR1 KGHDR and CDR2 SFDVKD. Trimming removed 3 bases from V and 4 bases from J; junction bases left unmatched: 11. The CDR3: CATSDRSGTGRGETQYF. The CDR3 nucleotides are TGTGCCACCAGTGATCGGTCCGGGACAGGGAGAGGAGAGACCCAGTACTTC.

The chain links TRBV12-3 or TRBV12-4 to TRBJ1-6; D is possibly TRBD1 (5 bases). The CDR3 runs to 12 residues. V was shortened by 10 bases and J by 12 bases, with 16 bases between the two germline ends. The chain's CDR3 is CATAAAQGPLHF. The CDR3 nucleotides read TGTGCCACAGCGGCAGCCCAGGGACCCCTCCACTTT.

This clonotype came up many times. This sequence joins TRBV6-5 and TRBJ2-3, with TRBD2 identical over 9 bases. This CDR3 spans 14 amino acids. Germline V gene lookup returns CDR1 MNHEY and CDR2 SVGAGI. V shed 2 bases and J 5 bases; nucleotides not matched to a gene: 2. The CDR3 nucleotides are TGTGCCAGCAGTTACGAAGCGGGAGGAGATACGCAGTATTTT. Residues: CASSYEAGGDTQYF.

In this sample, this clonotype turned up a few times. This chain joins TRBV7-2 and TRBJ2-1; perhaps TRBD2 as D (6 bases). Germline V lookup: CDR1 SGHTA, CDR2 FQGNSA. Trimming stripped 2 bases from V and 0 bases from J, with 8 bases between. The CDR3 has 15 amino acids. The CDR3 reads CASSLRRGSYNEQFF. The CDR3 DNA sequence: TGTGCCAGCAGCTTAAGGCGGGGCTCCTACAATGAGCAGTTCTTC.

The CDR3 protein is CASSLSNLVFRDPSLRTDTQYF. The CDR3 DNA follows: TGTGCCAGCAGTTTATCGAACTTGGTGTTCAGGGATCCTAGCCTGCGGACAGATACGCAGTATTTT. The chain uses TRBV27 and TRBJ2-3, with D perhaps assigned TRBD1 or TRBD2 (5 bases each). The CDR3 covers 22 residues. Deletions cut 0 bases from V and 3 bases from J, with 31 bases between. Per the germline V gene, CDR1 is MNHEY and CDR2 is SMNVEV (reference sequence).

This clonotype was recorded at least ten times. The chain joins TRBV10-3 to TRBJ2-1; 7 nucleotides match TRBD2. V dropped 7 bases and J dropped 5; count of bases not matched to a gene: 8. Germline V gives CDR1 ENHRY, CDR2 SYGVKD. The CDR3 is made up of 14 amino acids. The CDR3 protein is CAIKPASGDNEQFF. CDR3 DNA sequence: TGTGCCATCAAACCGGCTAGCGGAGACAATGAGCAGTTCTTC.

The rearrangement links TRBV9 to TRBJ1-2, with D uncertain. The CDR3 is 13 residues long. The ends were cut back, 3 bases at V and 2 bases at J, with 8 bases in the middle. Germline CDR1 and CDR2: SGDLS and YYNGEE. CDR3 amino acids: CASSEAVNYGYTF. The DNA for the CDR3 is TGTGCCAGCAGCGAAGCAGTAAACTATGGCTACACCTTC.

This clonotype occurred many times. V usage is TRBV6-5 and J usage is TRBJ2-1; D ambiguous. The CDR3 has 13 residues. V shed 0 bases and J shed 10 bases, with 10 bases lying between them. Germline-derived CDR1 and CDR2 are MNHEY and SVGAGI. The CDR3 region has the DNA TGTGCCAGCAGTTACTCAGGCGGATGGGAGCAGTTCTTC. Its translation: CASSYSGGWEQFF.

This clonotype has ten or more counts. J is TRBJ1-1 and V is TRBV12-3 or TRBV12-4; maybe TRBD1 (5 bases). V lost 6 bases to trimming and J lost 6 bases, with 11 bases between them. The CDR3 covers 12 residues. The CDR3 DNA follows: TGTGCCAGCAGCAGGGATATGGCTGAAGCTTTCTTT. It encodes CASSRDMAEAFF.

This clonotype was observed a few times. This chain uses TRBV20-1 with TRBJ2-1; 9 bases line up with TRBD2. V trimming: 1 base; J trimming: 6 bases; junction bases outside the gene matches: 7. Germline assignment: CDR1 DFQATT and CDR2 SNEGSKA (reference sequence). The CDR3 has 15 amino acids. Here the CDR3 DNA reads TGCAGTGCTAGAGTTCTAACTAGCGGGCCCAATGAGCAGTTCTTC. This sequence encodes CSARVLTSGPNEQFF.

Comments on this clonotype: A much more abundant neighbour one base away suggests this may be a read error. The V call is TRBV12-3 or TRBV12-4, the J call TRBJ2-6; the D gene is possibly TRBD1 (5 bases). CDR3 length equals 15 residues. The CDR3 reads CASSLSPDGAIVLTF. CDR3 sequence (DNA): TGTGCCAGCAGTTTATCCCCCGATGGGGCCATCGTCCTGACTTTC.

This clonotype came up many times. J is TRBJ2-7 and V is TRBV21-1; the table names TRBD1, a call not compared with the DNA. TRBV21-1 is a recognized pseudogene. The CDR3 consists of 16 residues. The CDR3 coding sequence is TGTGCCAGCAGCAGGGGGAGGGACAGGCAGGCCTACGAGCAGTACGTC. It is translated as CASSRGRDRQAYEQYV.

This clonotype was seen only once. This may stem from a read error, because a much larger clone lies one nucleotide away. The V call is TRBV29-1, the J call TRBJ2-1; 11 bases fit TRBD2. CDR1 SQVTM and CDR2 ANQGSEA come from the germline V gene. CDR3 size: 14 residues. In nucleotides, the CDR3 is TGCAGCGTTGTGACTAGCGGGACGTACAATGAGCTGTTCTTC. It encodes CSVVTSGTYNELFF.

This clonotype has a handful of counts. A much more abundant neighbour one base away suggests this may be a read error. The rearrangement joins TRBV29-1 to TRBJ2-5; D remains unclear. TRBJ2-1 explains the end of the DNA better; the J call may be wrong. This CDR3 has 13 amino acids. Germline CDR1 SQVTM, CDR2 ANQGSEA. CDR3 in amino acids: CSVEGRHQETQFF. The CDR3 nucleotides are TGCAGCGTTGAAGGGCGGCACCAAGAGACCCAGTTCTTC.

As for this clonotype: A clone one base away is much larger, so this may be a read error. This is likely a read error, given that the CDR3 carries no conserved phenylalanine or tryptophan at its end. This chain links TRBV7-8 with TRBJ1-2; 7 bases line up with TRBD1. This CDR3 contains 16 residues. The germline CDR1 and CDR2 sequences are SGHVS and FQNEAQ. Trimming took 0 bases from V and 1 from J; bases not matched to a gene: 5. The CDR3 is CASSLARDRDNYGYTS. The CDR3 DNA reads as TGTGCCAGCAGCTTAGCTCGAGACAGGGATAACTATGGCTACACCTCC.

CDR3: CASSFLDKNGYTF. The CDR3 DNA follows: TGTGCCAGCAGTTTTCTGGACAAAAATGGCTACACCTTC. The chain employs TRBV6-6 and TRBJ1-2, with D tentatively TRBD1 (5 bases). This CDR3 is 13 amino acids long. Trimming stripped 4 bases from V and 6 bases from J, with 12 bases between. The germline CDR1 and CDR2 sequences are MNHNY and SVGAGI (reference sequence).

This clonotype was detected only a few times. CDR3 region: CASSLWASGRGDTQYF. The CDR3 DNA reads TGTGCCAGCAGTTTATGGGCTAGCGGAAGGGGGGATACGCAGTATTTT. The chain combines TRBV28 with TRBJ2-3; D is possibly TRBD2 (7 bases). V was shortened by 0 bases and J by 6 bases, with 16 bases between the two germline ends. The CDR3 is made up of 16 amino acids. Germline V gene sequence: CDR1 MDHEN, CDR2 SYDVKM.

This clonotype occurred a few times. V gene TRBV18 combines with J gene TRBJ1-4; perhaps TRBD1 as D (5 bases). This CDR3 has 13 amino acids. V shed 2 bases and J shed 12 bases, with 13 bases lying between them. Germline CDR1 KGHSH, CDR2 LQKENI. The CDR3 DNA sequence: TGTGCCAGCTCACCAGTTGGGGCAGTAGAACTGTTTTTT. Its translation: CASSPVGAVELFF.

This clonotype was seen ten or more times. The chain joins TRBV5-1 to TRBJ2-2, with 9 bases aligning to TRBD1. Germline CDR1 reads SGHRS; CDR2 reads YFSETQ. After removal of 3 bases from V and 5 bases from J, the junction contained 5 bases not matched to a gene. The CDR3 covers 15 residues. The CDR3 DNA reads as TGCGCCAGCAGCTCACAGGGGGCAGGGACCGGGGAGCTGTTTTTT. Its protein product is CASSSQGAGTGELFF.

This clonotype was picked up many times. The CDR3 coding sequence is TGCAGTGCTCTACGACTAGCAGAATACACAGATACGCAGTATTTT. Protein product: CSALRLAEYTDTQYF. This sequence joins TRBV20-1 and TRBJ2-3, with 7 nucleotides matching TRBD2. V lost 5 bases, J lost 2 bases, and 10 bases stayed unmatched. The CDR3 sequence is 15 residues long. Germline CDR1 is DFQATT and CDR2 is SNEGSKA (reference sequence).

This clonotype was seen many times. This chain uses TRBV5-1 with TRBJ2-3, with TRBD2 identical over 9 bases. CDR1 and CDR2 from the germline V gene are SGHRS and YFSETQ. With V trimmed by 5 bases and J by 2 bases, 3 bases remained unmatched. The CDR3 extends over 14 amino acids. The CDR3 loop is CASRLAGTTDTQYF. DNA for the CDR3: TGCGCCAGCAGGCTAGCGGGGACCACAGATACGCAGTATTTT.

The chain has TRBV5-1 and TRBJ2-2, with 9 bases matching TRBD1. The trim removed 4 bases at V and 3 bases at J, leaving 19 bases unmatched. The CDR3 covers 20 residues. Per the germline V gene, CDR1 is SGHRS and CDR2 is YFSETQ. The CDR3 DNA sequence: TGCGCCAGCAGCGAGACGACCGGGACAGGGCAAGTCAGGCACACCGGGGAGCTGTTTTTT. Its translation is CASSETTGTGQVRHTGELFF.

This clonotype was detected many times. The chain combines TRBV6-5 with TRBJ2-1; 13 positions match TRBD2. The CDR3 consists of 18 residues. The V segment lost 0 bases and the J segment 7 bases; nucleotides outside the gene matches: 9. Germline V gene data show CDR1 as MNHEY and CDR2 as SVGAGI. The CDR3 sequence: CASSYSEGWTSGSNEQFF. The CDR3 DNA reads as TGTGCCAGCAGTTACTCGGAGGGTTGGACTAGCGGGAGTAATGAGCAGTTCTTC.

This clonotype appeared many times. J is TRBJ2-7 and V is TRBV10-3; 9 bases agree with TRBD2. The length of the CDR3 is 16 residues. The germline gives CDR1 ENHRY, CDR2 SYGVKD. J was trimmed by 0 bases and V by 10 bases; bases with no gene match: 13. The CDR3 nucleotides read TGTGCCACCGAATCACCCGATAGCGGGAGCTCCTACGAGCAGTACGTC. Protein sequence: CATESPDSGSSYEQYV.

The genes are TRBV6-1 and TRBJ2-1; TRBD2 aligns across 7 bases. The CDR3 loop spans 15 amino acids. Losses at the gene ends were 6 bases for V and 3 bases for J; bases not matched to a gene: 8. Germline lookup yields CDR1 MNHNS and CDR2 SASEGT. DNA for the CDR3: TGTGCCAGCAGAGGTGCGGGAGTTAGCTACAATGAGCAGTTCTTC. Its protein product is CASRGAGVSYNEQFF.

This clonotype was recorded at least ten times. The CDR3 nucleotides are TGCGCCAGCAGTGTCGGCGTTAGCGGCACGCAGTATTTT. Its translation is CASSVGVSGTQYF. The V gene is TRBV10-1, the J gene TRBJ2-3; perhaps TRBD2 as D (6 bases). This CDR3 is built from 13 residues. CDR1 and CDR2 from the germline V gene are WNHNN and SYGVQD (reference sequence). V lost 4 bases, J lost 9 bases, and 14 bases lay in between.